This TCR beta chain was retrieved from a study of T cell responses to AZD1222 COVID-19 vaccine. Overall study findings and caveats: Possibly, clonal diversity was underestimated; donors were largely white British and included more females. The study reported that nearly half of spike-specific TCRs target unmutated variant regions. Just a handful of AZD1222 recipients were seropositive at baseline.

With respect to this clone: Its antigen is unidentified.

Germline loops: CDR1 WSHSY, CDR2 SAAADI. Trimming left V 6 bases short and J 0 bases short, with 12 bases between. CDR3 length: 15 amino acids. Profiled with immunoSEQ multiplex PCR; TCRdb holds only in-frame clones, not every one. The table has 80,000 to 100,000 clones, 70% to 90% seen once. This clonotype was obtained from an adult who received the AZD1222 COVID-19 vaccine. This chain links TRBV10-2 with TRBJ1-5, with D perhaps TRBD1 (6 bases). The sequences come from peripheral blood, collected 28 days after the second AZD1222 dose. The CDR3 DNA sequence: TGCGCCAGCAGCGATGGACAGACTAGCAATCAGCCCCAGCATTTT. Its protein is CASSDGQTSNQPQHF.